Below, 17 T cell receptor beta chains from the same sample are listed, as sequenced in a study of circulating and synovial CD4+ cells in juvenile arthritis. Here immunoSEQ multiplex PCR was the method, and the copy in TCRdb shows in-frame clones only, minus some. The sample lists about 33,000 clones; nearly 95% were seen once. Specimen: CD4+ T cells from blood. Receptors were obtained from a human donor with juvenile idiopathic arthritis.

This clone was detected only a few times. The rearrangement uses TRBV4-3 and TRBJ2-2; possible D gene TRBD2, 5 bases. Germline CDR1 reads LGHNA; CDR2 reads YSLEER. V gave up 0 bases and J gave up 6 bases, with 8 bases separating them. This CDR3 has 14 residues. The CDR3 protein is CASSQEEGAGELFF. In DNA form, the CDR3 reads TGCGCCAGCAGCCAAGAAGAGGGCGCCGGGGAGCTGTTTTTT.

The chain joins TRBV5-5 to TRBJ2-2, with TRBD2 matching 7 bases. This CDR3 has 12 amino acids. Trimming at V came to 5 bases and at J to 7 bases, leaving 2 bases not matched to a gene. In germline, CDR1 is SGHKS, CDR2 YYEKEE (reference sequence). DNA for the CDR3: TGTGCCAGCAGTTTAGCGGGCGGGGAGCTGTTTTTT. Its translation is CASSLAGGELFF.

V and J are TRBV19 and TRBJ2-3; 7 bases align to TRBD2. V lost 7 bases and J lost 4; bases outside the gene matches: 11. The germline CDR1 and CDR2 sequences are LNHDA and SQIVND (reference sequence). CDR3 length: 15 residues. Here the CDR3 reads CASTRGLVSADTQYF. Here the CDR3 DNA reads TGTGCCAGTACTCGTGGACTAGTTTCCGCAGATACGCAGTATTTT.

The gene calls are TRBV2 and TRBJ1-5; no firm D call. Germline CDR1 SNHLY, CDR2 FYNNEI. The V end lost 4 bases, the J end lost 0 bases, and 19 bases lay between the germline ends. The CDR3 contains 18 residues. Here the CDR3 reads CASSGSRWNAYSNQPQHF. In DNA, the CDR3 is TGTGCCAGCAGTGGGTCGAGGTGGAATGCCTATAGCAATCAGCCCCAGCATTTT. Combining the CDR3 with reference TRBV2 and TRBJ1-5 gives the whole variable domain EPEVTQTPSHQVTQMGQEVILRCVPISNHLYFYWYRQILGQKVEFLVSFYNNEISEKSEIFDDQFSVERPDGSNFTLKIRSTKLEDSAMYFCASSGSRWNAYSNQPQHFGDGTRLSIL.

The chain uses TRBV11-2 and TRBJ1-1; D is possibly TRBD1 (6 bases). The CDR3 loop spans 12 amino acids. Germline assignment: CDR1 SGHAT and CDR2 FQNNGV. Trimming removed 4 bases from V and 7 bases from J, with 10 bases in between. The CDR3 spells CASSSQGIEAFF. DNA for the CDR3: TGTGCCAGCAGCTCCCAGGGGATTGAAGCTTTCTTT.

In the case of this clone: A junction end diverges from the germline sequence, so it may reflect a read error. Distinct nucleotide sequences in the sample also encode this CDR3. This chain links TRBV2 with TRBJ1-6; D is unresolved. The CDR3 is 16 amino acids. CDR1 and CDR2 (germline): SNHLY, FYNNEI. The CDR3 is CASSASGRAVDSPLHF. In DNA, the CDR3 is TGTGCCAGCAGTGCCTCGGGGAGGGCGGTGGATTCCCCCCTCCACTTT.

J is TRBJ1-4 and V is TRBV4-3, with D possibly being TRBD1 (5 bases). Trimming left V 4 bases short and J 8 bases short, with 11 bases between. Germline assignment: CDR1 LGHNA and CDR2 YSLEER. The CDR3 totals 13 residues. CDR3 bases: TGCGCCAGCAGCCGCATGGAGGGGGAAAAACTGTTTTTT. Its protein product is CASSRMEGEKLFF.

This clone was detected a few times. The chain has TRBV14 and TRBJ2-1; 8 bases line up with TRBD1. CDR1 and CDR2 (germline): SGHDN, FVKESK. Germline trimming cut 3 bases from V and 15 bases from J; bases unmatched to any gene: 7. CDR3 length equals 12 residues. This CDR3 is CASSHDRGLPFF. The DNA of the CDR3 is TGTGCCAGCAGCCATGACAGGGGTCTTCCGTTCTTC.

This clone was detected only once. This chain joins TRBV5-1 and TRBJ1-1; D possibly corresponds to TRBD1 (6 bases). The CDR3 sequence is 14 residues long. Trimming removed 4 bases at V and 5 bases at J, with 15 bases between. From germline, CDR1 is SGHRS and CDR2 YFSETQ. Written as DNA, the CDR3 is TGCGCCAGCAGCGGACGGGACATGGGGACTGAAGCTTTCTTT. Its protein product is CASSGRDMGTEAFF.

This chain links TRBV2 with TRBJ2-5, with D unresolved. Germline CDR1 SNHLY, CDR2 FYNNEI. Trimming removed 8 bases from V and 1 base from J, with 5 bases in between. The length of the CDR3 is 11 residues. The CDR3 coding sequence is TGTGCCAGCGATAGCCAAGAGACCCAGTACTTC. This translates into CASDSQETQYF.

The chain uses TRBV14 and TRBJ2-3; D gene ambiguous. CDR3 length equals 13 residues. Germline lookup yields CDR1 SGHDN and CDR2 FVKESK. The ends were cut back, 1 base at V and 5 bases at J, with 7 bases in the middle. The CDR3 loop is CASSQVSIDTQYF. The CDR3 DNA sequence: TGTGCCAGCAGCCAAGTCTCTATAGATACGCAGTATTTT. Supplemented by reference TRBV14 and TRBJ2-3, the full variable domain reads EAGVTQFPSHSVIEKGQTVTLRCDPISGHDNLYWYRRVMGKEIKFLLHFVKESKQDESGMPNNRFLAERTGGTYSTLKVQPAELEDSGVYFCASSQVSIDTQYFGPGTRLTVL.

The V and J genes are TRBV5-6 and TRBJ2-7, with 9 bases lining up with TRBD1. The CDR3 is 12 amino acids. V lost 3 bases to trimming and J lost 5 bases; unmatched junction nucleotides: 0. The germline V gene has CDR1 SGHDT and CDR2 YYEEEE. The CDR3 region is CASSWDRDEQYF. The DNA for the CDR3 is TGTGCCAGCAGCTGGGACAGGGACGAGCAGTACTTC.

This chain joins TRBV6-1 and TRBJ1-2; D is possibly TRBD1 (5 bases). The V gene's germline CDR1 is MNHNS and CDR2 SASEGT. V gave up 2 bases and J gave up 4 bases, with 20 bases separating them. The CDR3 runs 17 residues. The CDR3: CASSEKWGYSNSYGYTF. In nucleotides, the CDR3 is TGTGCCAGCAGTGAAAAGTGGGGCTATAGTAATAGCTATGGCTACACCTTC.

The V gene is TRBV6-6, the J gene TRBJ2-1, with 8 nucleotides matching TRBD2. Germline V gene sequence: CDR1 MNHNY, CDR2 SVGAGI (reference sequence). J lost 7 bases, V lost 5 bases, and 13 bases had no gene match. CDR3 size: 16 residues. Written as DNA, the CDR3 is TGTGCCAGCAGTCAATATCTAGCGGGTGCTAGAAATGAGCAGTTCTTC. It yields the protein CASSQYLAGARNEQFF.

This clone was detected a few times. This chain joins TRBV28 and TRBJ1-4; 8 bases agree with TRBD1. Trimming removed 5 bases from V and 8 bases from J; junction bases left unmatched: 13. This CDR3 comprises 16 residues. CDR1 is MDHEN, CDR2 SYDVKM, per germline. CDR3 nucleotide sequence: TGTGCCAGCAGTCGGCCCCGAGGACAGGGAGGAGAAAAACTGTTTTTT. Translating gives CASSRPRGQGGEKLFF.

This rearrangement joins TRBV9 to TRBJ2-3; tentative D call: TRBD2 (6 bases). The germline V gene has CDR1 SGDLS and CDR2 YYNGEE. CDR3 size: 15 residues. V lost 4 bases and J lost 4, with 16 bases in between. The chain's CDR3 is CASSFQGGGADTQYF. The CDR3, as DNA: TGTGCCAGCAGCTTCCAGGGAGGAGGGGCAGATACGCAGTATTTT.

The chain is built from TRBV29-1 and TRBJ2-4, with TRBD2 as a possible D gene (5 bases). The CDR3 extends over 13 amino acids. Germline loops: CDR1 SQVTM, CDR2 ANQGSEA. V was shortened by 7 bases and J by 1 base, with 11 bases between the two germline ends. The CDR3 DNA is TGCAGCGGAATCCCGGGGGCCAAAAACATTCAGTACTTC. Translation gives CSGIPGAKNIQYF.